Reported below is one T cell receptor (beta chain). Antigen unknown. The data were taken from a study of T cell responses to AZD1222 COVID-19 vaccine. General study findings and limits: CD4 TCRs linked to vaccination spanned spike, dominating at 160-218 and 743-854. Baseline seropositivity occurred in only six AZD1222 recipients. Once two AZD1222 doses were given, Spike-specific TCR breadth and depth went up.

V shed 10 bases and J shed 2 bases, with 20 bases lying between them. The CDR3 sequence is 15 residues long. From germline, CDR1 is MRHNA and CDR2 SNTAGT. Method: immunoSEQ multiplex PCR; TCRdb's copy keeps in-frame clones and lacks some. The data contain 98,000 or so clones, 86% of them singletons. This TCR was sampled from an adult who received the MenACWY meningococcal vaccine as a control. The V call is TRBV6-4, the J call TRBJ1-2; tentatively, D is TRBD1 (5 bases). This material consisted of peripheral blood, taken 28 days after the second dose of the MenACWY control vaccine. CDR3 nucleotides: TGTGCCACCCGTCACGAGGACACCGCAAACTATGGCTACACCTTC. It yields the protein CATRHEDTANYGYTF.